This entry lists 29 T cell receptor beta chains sequenced from one sample in a study of T cell changes during pregnancy in multiple sclerosis. Method: immunoSEQ multiplex PCR; TCRdb's copy keeps in-frame clones and lacks some. The sample shows about 44,000 clones, about 96% of them seen only once. The sequenced sample was peripheral blood, obtained in the second trimester of pregnancy. These receptors were collected from a female donor with multiple sclerosis, enrolled in a pregnancy study.

This rearrangement joins TRBV2 to TRBJ2-7; 9 bases are shared with TRBD1. The CDR3 covers 13 residues. Germline V gene data show CDR1 as SNHLY and CDR2 as FYNNEI. Unmatched junction bases numbered 1, after V lost 7 bases and J lost 0 bases. The chain's CDR3 is CASMTGGSYEQYF. The DNA for the CDR3 is TGTGCCAGCATGACAGGGGGCTCCTACGAGCAGTACTTC.

The chain couples TRBV19 to TRBJ2-1, with D hard to call. Germline values: CDR1 LNHDA, CDR2 SQIVND (reference sequence). The CDR3 is 14 residues long. The germline V and J ends were trimmed by 1 base and 3 bases, with 7 bases remaining between them. The CDR3 DNA reads TGTGCCAGTAGTATAGTAGCCAGCTACAATGAGCAGTTCTTC. It encodes CASSIVASYNEQFF. Supplemented by reference TRBV19 and TRBJ2-1, the full variable domain reads DGGITQSPKYLFRKEGQNVTLSCEQNLNHDAMYWYRQDPGQGLRLIYYSQIVNDFQKGDIAEGYSVSREKKESFPLTVTSAQKNPTAFYLCASSIVASYNEQFFGPGTRLTVL.

The chain links TRBV7-6 to TRBJ2-1, with D perhaps matching TRBD2 (5 bases). Germline CDR1 is SGHVS and CDR2 is FNYEAQ. The ends were cut back, 4 bases at V and 3 bases at J, with 13 bases in the middle. The CDR3 is 15 residues long. This CDR3 is CASSSLAGLYNEQFF. The CDR3 coding sequence is TGTGCCAGCAGCTCTCTAGCAGGCCTCTACAATGAGCAGTTCTTC.

The V call is TRBV25-1, the J call TRBJ1-4; 8 bases map to TRBD1. This CDR3 has 15 amino acids. V trimming: 8 bases; J trimming: 2 bases; junction bases outside the gene matches: 7. Germline loops: CDR1 MGHDK, CDR2 SYGVNS. The CDR3 coding sequence is TGTGCCAGCGGGACAGGCTTTCGGACTAATGAAAAACTGTTTTTT. Protein sequence: CASGTGFRTNEKLFF. Looking up the rest from reference TRBV25-1 and TRBJ1-4 gives the full variable domain: EADIYQTPRYLVIGTGKKITLECSQTMGHDKMYWYQQDPGMELHLIHYSYGVNSTEKGDLSSESTVSRIRTEHFPLTLESARPSHTSQYLCASGTGFRTNEKLFFGSGTQLSVL.

V and J are TRBV7-9 and TRBJ2-2; the D is unclear. V lost 9 bases and J lost 7, with 15 bases in between. This CDR3 has 13 amino acids. CDR1 SEHNR and CDR2 FQNEAQ come from the germline V gene (reference sequence). The CDR3 DNA is TGTGCCAGTCAGGTCAAACAGTACGGGGAGCTGTTTTTT. Amino acids: CASQVKQYGELFF. The complete variable domain, with remaining parts taken from reference TRBV7-9 and TRBJ2-2, reads DTGVSQNPRHKITKRGQNVTFRCDPISEHNRLYWYRQTLGQGPEFLTYFQNEAQLEKSRLLSDRFSAERPKGSFSTLEIQRTEQGDSAMYLCASQVKQYGELFFGEGSRLTVL.

The rearrangement uses TRBV12-5 and TRBJ2-7, with TRBD2 as a possible D gene (7 bases). This CDR3 is built from 15 residues. Per germline, CDR1 LGHNT and CDR2 FRNRAP. Between the trimmed V and J ends, which lost 7 bases and 1 base, there was a span of 17 bases. CDR3 in amino acids: CASASRGGSSYEQYF. Written as DNA, the CDR3 is TGTGCTAGTGCCTCGAGGGGGGGCTCTTCCTACGAGCAGTACTTC.

The V and J genes are TRBV27 and TRBJ2-7, with TRBD1 identical over 10 bases. V lost 2 bases, J lost 2 bases, and 3 bases stayed unmatched. CDR1 and CDR2 (germline): MNHEY, SMNVEV (reference sequence). The CDR3 consists of 15 residues. CDR3 region: CASSLTGQGAYEQYF. DNA for the CDR3: TGTGCCAGCAGTTTAACCGGACAGGGGGCCTACGAGCAGTACTTC.

The rearrangement joins TRBV6-4 to TRBJ2-3, with 10 bases identical to TRBD2. The trim removed 0 bases at V and 6 bases at J, leaving 6 bases unmatched. Per germline, CDR1 MRHNA and CDR2 SNTAGT. The CDR3 spans 16 residues. The DNA of the CDR3 is TGTGCCAGCAGTGACTCGAGTAGCGGGGGGTCTGATACGCAGTATTTT. This sequence encodes CASSDSSSGGSDTQYF.

The chain couples TRBV5-4 to TRBJ2-6; possible D gene TRBD2, 5 bases. This CDR3 comprises 16 residues. CDR1 is SGHNT, CDR2 YYREEE, per germline (reference sequence). Between the trimmed V and J ends, which lost 4 bases and 0 bases, there was a span of 11 bases. The CDR3 protein is CASSRGGNSGANVLTF. CDR3 bases: TGTGCCAGCAGCCGGGGTGGAAACTCTGGGGCCAACGTCCTGACTTTC. The full variable domain, completed using reference TRBV5-4 and TRBJ2-6, is ETGVTQSPTHLIKTRGQQVTLRCSSQSGHNTVSWYQQALGQGPQFIFQYYREEENGRGNFPPRFSGLQFPNYSSELNVNALELDDSALYLCASSRGGNSGANVLTFGAGSRLTVL.

V and J are TRBV23-1 and TRBJ1-5; 10 nucleotides align to TRBD1. TRBV23-1 is recorded as an ORF, its role being uncertain. This CDR3 is 15 amino acids long. J gave up 6 bases and V 10 bases, and 12 bases lay outside the gene matches. CDR3 sequence: CANRTGQGFSQPQHF. The DNA for the CDR3 is TGCGCCAACAGAACGGGACAGGGGTTCAGTCAGCCCCAGCATTTT.

J is TRBJ1-5 and V is TRBV4-3; the D is unclear. This CDR3 has 14 amino acids. The V end was cut by 0 bases, the J end by 2 bases, with 5 bases between. Germline V CDR1 and CDR2: LGHNA, YSLEER. In DNA, the CDR3 is TGCGCCAGCAGCCAAGAGCAGGGCAATCAGCCCCAGCATTTT. Protein product: CASSQEQGNQPQHF.

The CDR3 sequence: CASSFHGQGDQPQHF. CDR3 DNA sequence: TGTGCCAGCAGTTTCCACGGACAGGGTGATCAGCCCCAGCATTTT. The chain is built from TRBV28 and TRBJ1-5; the match to TRBD1 covers 8 bases. This CDR3 has 15 amino acids. Germline V lookup: CDR1 MDHEN, CDR2 SYDVKM. The J segment lost 5 bases and the V segment lost 3 bases, leaving 6 bases of the junction unmatched.

The chain uses TRBV4-1 and TRBJ2-2, with 12 positions matching TRBD1. The CDR3 is 19 amino acids. V was clipped by 0 bases and J by 2 bases; unmatched bases: 7. Looked up from germline, CDR1 is MGHRA and CDR2 is YSYEKL. The CDR3 spells CASSQEGTGGLGNTGELFF. In DNA form, the CDR3 reads TGCGCCAGCAGCCAAGAGGGGACAGGGGGCTTGGGAAACACCGGGGAGCTGTTTTTT.

This chain uses TRBV7-9 with TRBJ1-4; 7 bases agree with TRBD1. Trimming at V came to 3 bases and at J to 8 bases, leaving 6 bases not matched to a gene. This CDR3 has 14 residues. The germline V gene has CDR1 SEHNR and CDR2 FQNEAQ (reference sequence). CDR3 sequence reads: CASSLERGQEKLFF. CDR3 in DNA: TGTGCCAGCAGCTTGGAGAGGGGACAGGAAAAACTGTTTTTT.

V gene TRBV5-1 combines with J gene TRBJ2-1; D is perhaps TRBD2 (5 bases). The CDR3 sequence is 16 residues long. V lost 0 bases, J lost 1 base, and 11 bases lay in between. CDR1 is SGHRS and CDR2 is YFSETQ in the germline V gene. CDR3 amino acids: CASSLELGRSYNEQFF. CDR3 nucleotide sequence: TGCGCCAGCAGCTTGGAACTAGGGCGGTCCTACAATGAGCAGTTCTTC.

The genes are TRBV27 and TRBJ2-7, with TRBD1 identical over 10 bases. Germline CDR1 and CDR2: MNHEY and SMNVEV (reference sequence). This CDR3 comprises 16 residues. The trim removed 7 bases at V and 2 bases at J, leaving 11 bases unmatched. The CDR3 DNA follows: TGTGCCAGCAAAGGACAGGGGGAGGGGGGCCCCTACGAGCAGTACTTC. Translating it yields CASKGQGEGGPYEQYF.

The chain joins TRBV6-1 to TRBJ2-2, with 9 bases fitting TRBD1. V lost 4 bases, J lost 6 bases, and 3 bases stayed unmatched. The CDR3 has 14 amino acids. Germline CDR1 and CDR2: MNHNS and SASEGT. This CDR3 reads CASSATGGPGELFF. The CDR3 region has the DNA TGTGCCAGCAGTGCTACAGGGGGCCCCGGGGAGCTGTTTTTT.

The CDR3 coding sequence is TGCAGCGCTTCGGACAGGGGGAAGTCCTACGAGCAGTACTTC. Translated, it gives CSASDRGKSYEQYF. This chain connects TRBV29-1 to TRBJ2-7, with 10 bases identical to TRBD1. The J segment lost 1 base and the V segment lost 7 bases, leaving 7 bases of the junction unmatched. This CDR3 is built from 14 residues. Germline V gene lookup returns CDR1 SQVTM and CDR2 ANQGSEA.

J is TRBJ1-1 and V is TRBV11-2; 8 positions match TRBD1. V shed 3 bases, J shed 0 bases, and the junction held 12 bases outside the gene matches. The CDR3 length is 18 residues. Per the germline V gene, CDR1 is SGHAT and CDR2 is FQNNGV. CDR3 in amino acids: CASSFPRRDRIMNTEAFF. In DNA form, the CDR3 reads TGTGCCAGCAGCTTCCCTCGGAGGGACAGGATCATGAACACTGAAGCTTTCTTT.

This sequence joins TRBV10-3 and TRBJ2-5; D is possibly TRBD1 (5 bases). Trimming took 6 bases from V and 5 from J, leaving 13 bases between them. This CDR3 has 13 amino acids. CDR1 is ENHRY and CDR2 is SYGVKD in the germline V gene. The CDR3 nucleotides are TGTGCCATCAGGGGGCCGGGTATTGAGACCCAGTACTTC. Translation gives CAIRGPGIETQYF.

The V and J genes are TRBV9 and TRBJ2-5; 8 bases match TRBD1. The CDR3 length is 13 residues. CDR1 and CDR2 from the germline V gene are SGDLS and YYNGEE. With V trimmed by 3 bases and J by 5 bases, 3 bases remained unmatched. DNA of the CDR3: TGTGCCAGCAGCGAGGACAGGGAGGAGACCCAGTACTTC. Its protein product is CASSEDREETQYF.

The chain joins TRBV7-8 to TRBJ1-1, with D possibly matching TRBD1 (6 bases). CDR3 length: 13 amino acids. Deletions cut 3 bases from V and 6 bases from J, with 11 bases between. CDR1 is SGHVS, CDR2 FQNEAQ, per germline. The CDR3 reads CASSFSTGAEAFF. The CDR3, as DNA: TGTGCCAGCAGCTTCTCGACAGGCGCTGAAGCTTTCTTT.

The V call is TRBV10-2, the J call TRBJ2-3; 8 nucleotides align to TRBD1. After removal of 8 bases from V and 2 bases from J, the junction contained 9 bases not matched to a gene. Germline V gene lookup returns CDR1 WSHSY and CDR2 SAAADI. The CDR3 is 15 amino acids. CDR3 nucleotide sequence: TGCGCCAGCTCTTCCAGGGGGCGCCTCACAGATACGCAGTATTTT. This translates into CASSSRGRLTDTQYF.

This sequence joins TRBV27 and TRBJ2-7, with 12 bases that match TRBD2. Unmatched junction bases numbered 6, after V lost 3 bases and J lost 3 bases. This CDR3 has 16 amino acids. Germline V CDR1 and CDR2: MNHEY, SMNVEV (reference sequence). CDR3 residues: CASSFRLAGVGYEQYF. CDR3 nucleotides: TGTGCCAGCAGTTTTAGACTAGCGGGAGTTGGCTACGAGCAGTACTTC.

The gene calls are TRBV7-9 and TRBJ2-7, with D maybe TRBD2 (5 bases). In germline, CDR1 is SEHNR, CDR2 FQNEAQ (reference sequence). This CDR3 has 13 residues. Trimming removed 5 bases at V and 4 bases at J, with 12 bases between. The CDR3 coding sequence is TGTGCCAGCAGCCCTGACGGGATATACGAGCAGTACTTC. This codes for CASSPDGIYEQYF.

The rearrangement uses TRBV21-1 and TRBJ2-5; TRBD1, as called in the table, went unchecked against the DNA. TRBV21-1 is a known pseudogene. The CDR3 is 14 amino acids. The CDR3 loop is CASSVRDTRVSQYF. In DNA form, the CDR3 reads TGTGCCAGCAGCGTCCGGGACACCAGAGTTTCCCAGTACTTC.

V and J are TRBV6-5 and TRBJ2-1; 11 positions match TRBD1. The germline V gene has CDR1 MNHEY and CDR2 SVGAGI. This CDR3 is built from 15 residues. V gave up 6 bases and J gave up 4 bases; unmatched junction bases: 5. The CDR3 DNA is TGTGCCAGCAGCCCGGACAGGGGGCGATACAATGAGCAGTTCTTC. Its translation: CASSPDRGRYNEQFF.

The chain uses TRBV6-5 and TRBJ2-1, with D maybe TRBD2 (6 bases). V lost 6 bases to trimming and J lost 12 bases, with 21 bases between them. The CDR3 loop spans 14 amino acids. Germline CDR1 and CDR2: MNHEY and SVGAGI. The CDR3 region has the DNA TGTGCCAGCAGCCCCGTACTCTTGGGGACTGGGCAGTTCTTC. It encodes CASSPVLLGTGQFF.

V and J are TRBV5-1 and TRBJ2-6; tentatively, D is TRBD2 (6 bases). V gave up 7 bases and J gave up 2 bases, with 13 bases separating them. The CDR3 runs 15 residues. Per the germline V gene, CDR1 is SGHRS and CDR2 is YFSETQ. This CDR3 reads CASGRDGAGANVLTF. The CDR3 DNA reads TGCGCCAGCGGGCGGGACGGAGCTGGGGCCAACGTCCTGACTTTC.